The T cell receptor (beta chain) under discussion was sequenced for a study of blood T cells in healthy people across ages. General study findings and limits: Higher diversity, along with more naive CD4+ cells, distinguished long-lived donors from aged donors. Per million T cells, TCR beta diversity dropped roughly linearly as age increased.

For the second PCR, which ran for roughly 6 to 11 cycles, a sample-barcoded 5' primer and a J-beta primer mix were used. The authors tagged each cDNA molecule using a template-switch adaptor with 12 random nucleotides. TCRdb reprocessed the 5' RACE reads with MiXCR, giving one entry per CDR3 protein. This table holds over 1.5 million distinct CDR3 sequences, 40% to 55% found once. This CDR3 is 16 amino acids long. Trimming removed 1 base at V and 0 bases at J, with 12 bases between. Germline V CDR1 and CDR2: LGHDT, YNNKEL (reference sequence). The study drew donors from healthy Caucasian individuals in Russia aged roughly 6 to 90. A remark on this clonotype: Its antigen remains unidentified.

Material for sequencing was blood. The V and J genes are TRBV3-1 and TRBJ1-1; no clear D. This TCR was sampled from a woman aged 40 to 50 in good health. CDR3 region: CASSQVPGNLNTEAFF. The CDR3 coding sequence is TGTGCCAGCAGCCAAGTACCAGGAAACTTGAACACTGAAGCTTTCTTT.